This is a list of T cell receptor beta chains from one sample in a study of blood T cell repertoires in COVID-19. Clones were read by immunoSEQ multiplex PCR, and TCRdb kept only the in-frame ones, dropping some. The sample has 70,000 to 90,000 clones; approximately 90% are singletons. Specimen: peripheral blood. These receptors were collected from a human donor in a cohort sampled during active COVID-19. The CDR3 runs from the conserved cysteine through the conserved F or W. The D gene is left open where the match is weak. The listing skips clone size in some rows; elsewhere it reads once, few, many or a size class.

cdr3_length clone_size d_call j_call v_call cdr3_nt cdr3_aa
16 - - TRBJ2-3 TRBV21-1 TGTGCCAGCAGCAAAGTGATAGGGGAGGGGAAAGATACGCAGTATTTT CASSKVIGEGKDTQYF
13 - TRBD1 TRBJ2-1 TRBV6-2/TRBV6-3 TGTGCCAGCAGCTGGACAGGGCGGAATGAGCAGTTCTTC CASSWTGRNEQFF
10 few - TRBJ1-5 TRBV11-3 TGTGCCAGCAGCCCCCTGCCCCAGCATTTT CASSPLPQHF
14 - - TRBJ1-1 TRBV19 TGTGCCAGTAGTATGTCGGTAGGGCGGGCTGAAGCTTTCTTT CASSMSVGRAEAFF
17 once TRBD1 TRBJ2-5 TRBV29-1 TGCAGCGTTGAAGTCTTTTTTGTGGACAGGTACCAAGAGACCCAGTACTTC CSVEVFFVDRYQETQYF
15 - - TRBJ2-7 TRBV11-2 TGTGCCAGCAGCTTAGATCAATCGGACAGCTACGAGCAGTACTTC CASSLDQSDSYEQYF
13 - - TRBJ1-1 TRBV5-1 TGCGCCAGCAGCTTGGCTAGGAACACTGAAGCTTTCTTT CASSLARNTEAFF
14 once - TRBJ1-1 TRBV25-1 TGTGCCAGCAGTGGTTTGAGAGGAGGCACTGAAGCTTTCTTT CASSGLRGGTEAFF
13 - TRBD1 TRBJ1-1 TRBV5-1 TGCGCCAGCAGCGGGACAGGACCAACTGAAGCTTTCTTT CASSGTGPTEAFF
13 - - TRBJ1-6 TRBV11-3 TGTGCCAGCAGCTCCAGGGTTGGTTCACCCCTCCACTTT CASSSRVGSPLHF
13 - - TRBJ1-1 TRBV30 TGTGCCTGGACCCTAAGAGGACACAAGGAAGCTTTCTTT CAWTLRGHKEAFF
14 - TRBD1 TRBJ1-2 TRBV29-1 TGCAGCGTCGCCCAACAGGGGGCTGACTATGGCTACACCTTC CSVAQQGADYGYTF
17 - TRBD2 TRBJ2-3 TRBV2 TGTGCCAGCAGTGTCAGCGGGGGCATCTCTAGCACAGATACGCAGTATTTT CASSVSGGISSTDTQYF
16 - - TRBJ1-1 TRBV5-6 TGTGCCAGCAGCTTGGAGGTCGCCAGGGCGTATGGTGAAGCTTTCTTT CASSLEVARAYGEAFF
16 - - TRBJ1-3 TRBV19 TGTGCCAGTAGTATCACCTGGACAGCCTCTGGAAACACCATATATTTT CASSITWTASGNTIYF
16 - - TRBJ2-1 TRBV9 TGTGCCAGCAGCGCCGGAAGACAGGCCTCCTACAATGAGCAGTTCTTC CASSAGRQASYNEQFF
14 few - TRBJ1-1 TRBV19 TGTGCCAGTACCAATACAGGGCTGAACACTGAAGCTTTCTTT CASTNTGLNTEAFF